Each of the 9 T cell receptor beta chains below was sequenced from the same sample in a study of blood T cells in healthy people across ages. It was with a sample-barcoded 5' primer and a J-beta primer mix that a second PCR of about 6 to 11 cycles was run. TCRdb reprocessed the 5' RACE reads with MiXCR, giving one entry per CDR3 protein. This sample yields hundreds of thousands of distinct CDR3 sequences, of which over 45% are seen a single time; 22% belongs to the top ten. The source material was blood. The source is a young man in good health.

The chain uses TRBV20-1 and TRBJ2-3, with 7 positions matching TRBD1. The germline gives CDR1 DFQATT, CDR2 SNEGSKA (reference sequence). V was clipped by 3 bases and J by 1 base; unmatched bases: 4. The CDR3 is made up of 14 amino acids. Here the CDR3 reads CSARDRLGTDTQYF. The CDR3 coding sequence is TGCAGTGCTAGGGACAGGTTGGGCACAGATACGCAGTATTTT.

This clonotype has just a few counts. The V call is TRBV27, the J call TRBJ2-3; D uncertain. Per germline, CDR1 MNHEY and CDR2 SMNVEV (reference sequence). The CDR3 has 13 amino acids. V was pared by 3 bases and J by 2 bases, with 6 bases between. CDR3: CASSFTYTDTQYF. In nucleotides, the CDR3 is TGTGCCAGCAGTTTCACCTACACAGATACGCAGTATTTT.

The V and J genes are TRBV4-2 and TRBJ2-3; no reliable D call. Germline V CDR1 and CDR2: LGHNA, YNFKEQ. The V end lost 0 bases, the J end lost 0 bases, and 10 bases lay between the germline ends. The CDR3 loop spans 16 amino acids. The DNA of the CDR3 is TGTGCCAGCAGCCAAGAGGGTCTCTTGAGCACAGATACGCAGTATTTT. Translating gives CASSQEGLLSTDTQYF.

This clonotype was picked up a small number of times. The genes are TRBV14 and TRBJ2-5, with D possibly matching TRBD1 (5 bases). Germline V gene sequence: CDR1 SGHDN, CDR2 FVKESK. The CDR3 totals 14 residues. Trimming stripped 1 base from V and 2 bases from J, with 8 bases between. Written as DNA, the CDR3 is TGTGCCAGCAGCCAAGCCAACAGGCAAGAGACCCAGTACTTC. This codes for CASSQANRQETQYF.

In its sample, this clonotype was seen once. V and J are TRBV4-2 and TRBJ2-5; TRBD1 matches at 10 bases. Losses at the gene ends were 0 bases for V and 1 base for J; bases not matched to a gene: 5. CDR1 is LGHNA and CDR2 is YNFKEQ in the germline V gene. This CDR3 is 17 amino acids long. The CDR3, as DNA: TGTGCCAGCAGCCAAGACGTGGGACAGGGGTTCCAAGAGACCCAGTACTTC. Its translation: CASSQDVGQGFQETQYF.

The chain has TRBV5-6 and TRBJ1-5, with D uncertain. The CDR3 is 14 residues long. Trimming took off 2 bases at V and 1 base at J, with 7 bases between the two ends. CDR1 SGHDT and CDR2 YYEEEE come from the germline V gene. CDR3 protein: CASSFMRSNQPQHF. The CDR3 nucleotides are TGTGCCAGCAGCTTTATGCGGAGCAATCAGCCCCAGCATTTT.

This chain uses TRBV7-6 with TRBJ1-6; 7 positions agree with TRBD1. Germline lookup yields CDR1 SGHVS and CDR2 FNYEAQ. This CDR3 is 17 amino acids long. Trimming cost V 1 base and J 7 bases; bases outside gene matches: 10. In DNA form, the CDR3 reads TGTGCCAGCAGCTTAGGTTACAGGGGCGAGGAGAATTCACCCCTCCACTTT. As protein: CASSLGYRGEENSPLHF.

This chain links TRBV6-1 with TRBJ2-7; maybe TRBD1 (5 bases). V lost 0 bases, J lost 2 bases, and 17 bases lay in between. The germline V gene encodes CDR1 MNHNS and CDR2 SASEGT. The CDR3 extends over 17 amino acids. CDR3 sequence: CASSEASRGHGTYEQYF. CDR3 in DNA: TGTGCCAGCAGTGAAGCGTCCCGAGGACACGGTACCTACGAGCAGTACTTC.

The chain has TRBV20-1 and TRBJ2-7; D is perhaps TRBD2 (6 bases). CDR1 and CDR2 (germline): DFQATT, SNEGSKA (reference sequence). Trimming pared 5 bases from V and 4 bases from J, leaving 15 bases between. The CDR3 contains 13 residues. The CDR3 protein is CSAGGRDSYEQYF. The CDR3 nucleotides are TGCAGTGCTGGGGGACGGGACTCTTACGAGCAGTACTTC.